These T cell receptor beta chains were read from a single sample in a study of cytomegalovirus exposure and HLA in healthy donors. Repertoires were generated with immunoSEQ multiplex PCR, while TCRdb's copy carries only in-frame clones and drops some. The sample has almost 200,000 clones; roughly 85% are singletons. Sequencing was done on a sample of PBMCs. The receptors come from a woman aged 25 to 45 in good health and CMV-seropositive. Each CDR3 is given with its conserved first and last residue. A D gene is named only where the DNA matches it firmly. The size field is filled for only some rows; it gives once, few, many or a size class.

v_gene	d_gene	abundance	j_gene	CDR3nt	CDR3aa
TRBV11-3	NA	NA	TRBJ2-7	TGTGCCAGCAGCTTAGGTCCAGGCTTCTACGAGCAGTACTTC	CASSLGPGFYEQYF
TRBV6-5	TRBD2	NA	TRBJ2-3	TGTGCCAGCCGACTAGCGGGAGGGTTAGGAGATACGCAGTATTTT	CASRLAGGLGDTQYF
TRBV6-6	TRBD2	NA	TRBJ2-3	TGTGCCAGCAGTTACTTACGGACTAGCCCAGATACGCAGTATTTT	CASSYLRTSPDTQYF
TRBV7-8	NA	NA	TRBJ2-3	TGTGCCAGCAGCCCCTCGGGTGGGTGGAACACAGATACGCAGTATTTT	CASSPSGGWNTDTQYF
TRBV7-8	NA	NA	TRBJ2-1	TGTGCCACCCAAGGCGGGGACAGACATGCGGGTTCCTACAATGAGCAGTTCTTC	CATQGGDRHAGSYNEQFF
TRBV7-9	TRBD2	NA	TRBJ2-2	TGTGCCAGCAGCTCCCTTAGCGGGAGGGCCACCGGGGAGCTGTTTTTT	CASSSLSGRATGELFF
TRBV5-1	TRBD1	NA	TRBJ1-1	TGCGCCAGCAGCCCACAGTTCGACAGGGCCGACACTGAAGCTTTCTTT	CASSPQFDRADTEAFF
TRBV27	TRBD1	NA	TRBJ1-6	TGTGCCAGCAGTTCCGGGACAGGGTATTCACCCCTCCACTTT	CASSSGTGYSPLHF
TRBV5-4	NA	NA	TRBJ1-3	TGTGCCAGCAGCCTACAGGCGTCTGGAAACACCATATATTTT	CASSLQASGNTIYF
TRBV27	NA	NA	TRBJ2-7	TGTGCCAGCAGTCTCACCCTGGCCCCAGGGCACGAGCAGTACTTC	CASSLTLAPGHEQYF
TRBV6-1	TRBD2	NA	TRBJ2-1	TGTGCCAGCAGTCCGGGACTAGCGGGTTACAATGAGCAGTTCTTC	CASSPGLAGYNEQFF
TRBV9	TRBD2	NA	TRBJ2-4	TGTGCCAGCAGCGCCAATGCGGGGGGAAGCATTCAGTACTTC	CASSANAGGSIQYF
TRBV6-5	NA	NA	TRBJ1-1	TGTGCCAGCAGTTACTTCGGGGGTGGGACTGAAGCTTTCTTT	CASSYFGGGTEAFF
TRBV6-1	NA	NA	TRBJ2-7	TGTGCCAGCAGTGGGTTACAGGGACCGCCCTACGAGCAGTACTTC	CASSGLQGPPYEQYF
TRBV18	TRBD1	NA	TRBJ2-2	TGTGCCAGCTCACCATCCGGGACAGGGACAAACACCGGGGAGCTGTTTTTT	CASSPSGTGTNTGELFF
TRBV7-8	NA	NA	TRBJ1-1	TGTGCCAGCAGCCCTACGGTATCCGCTCACACTGAAGCTTTCTTT	CASSPTVSAHTEAFF
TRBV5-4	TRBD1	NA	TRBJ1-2	TGTGCCAGCAGCTTGTGGGGGACAGCCTATGGCTACACCTTC	CASSLWGTAYGYTF
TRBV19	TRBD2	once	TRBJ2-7	TGTGCCAGTAGTATAGCTTTCGGAGTAGCGGGGTACGAGCAGTACTTC	CASSIAFGVAGYEQYF
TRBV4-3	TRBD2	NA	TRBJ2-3	TGCGCCAGCAGCCAAGCCCTAGCGGGGGGTGGCACAGATACGCAGTATTTT	CASSQALAGGGTDTQYF
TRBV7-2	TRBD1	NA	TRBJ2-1	TGTGCCAGCAGCTTTCACAGGGGTCAACCCTACAATGAGCAGTTCTTC	CASSFHRGQPYNEQFF
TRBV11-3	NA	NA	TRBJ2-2	TGTGCCAGCAGCTTAGAACAGGGTTTAACCGGGGAGCTGTTTTTT	CASSLEQGLTGELFF
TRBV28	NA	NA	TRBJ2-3	TGTGCCAGCAGTTTATCGCCAGGGTCGGGCACAGATACGCAGTATTTT	CASSLSPGSGTDTQYF
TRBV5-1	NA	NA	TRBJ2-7	TGCGCCAGCAGTACGTCCCGGGGAAAGCAGTACTTC	CASSTSRGKQYF
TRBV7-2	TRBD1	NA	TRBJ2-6	TGTGCCAGCAGCTCAGGGGGCGCGGGGGCCAACGTCCTGACTTTC	CASSSGGAGANVLTF
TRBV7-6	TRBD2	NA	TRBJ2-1	TGTGCCAGCAGCTTGCCCGCACGGACTAGCGGGCAATACAATGAGCAGTTCTTC	CASSLPARTSGQYNEQFF
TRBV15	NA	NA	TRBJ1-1	TGTGCCACCAGCAGAGACCCCGGGGACTTGAACACTGAAGCTTTCTTT	CATSRDPGDLNTEAFF
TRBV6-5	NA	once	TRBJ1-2	TGTGCCAGCAGTTTCTCTAGGGGCAACTATGGCTACACCTTC	CASSFSRGNYGYTF
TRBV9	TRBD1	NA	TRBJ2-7	TGTGCCAGCAGCGCCGGAGGACAGGGCAATTCGTACGAGCAGTACTTC	CASSAGGQGNSYEQYF
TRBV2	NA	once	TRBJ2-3	TGTGCCAGCAGTGAAGGATCAGGGCGGAGCGCAGATACGCAGTATTTT	CASSEGSGRSADTQYF
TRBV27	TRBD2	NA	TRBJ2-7	TGTGCCAGCAGTCTGACTAGCGGGAGGGCCTTAGGAACTCTCTACGAGCAGTACTTC	CASSLTSGRALGTLYEQYF
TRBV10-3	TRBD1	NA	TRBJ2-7	TGTGCCATCAGTGGACAGGGAACCTACGAGGGGCAGTACTTC	CAISGQGTYEGQYF
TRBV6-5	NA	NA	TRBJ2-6	TGTGCCAGCAGTGTACAGGGATCTGGGGCCAACGTCCTGACTTTC	CASSVQGSGANVLTF
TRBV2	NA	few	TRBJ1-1	TGTGCCGCTGAGGAGGGGAGCTTGAGGACTGAAGCTTTCTTT	CAAEEGSLRTEAFF
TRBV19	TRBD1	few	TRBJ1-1	TGTGCCAGTGGAAAACAGGGGGACACTGAAGCTTTCTTT	CASGKQGDTEAFF
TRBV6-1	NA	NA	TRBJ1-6	TGTGCCAGCAGTGGGGAGCTCGATTCACCCCTCCACTTT	CASSGELDSPLHF
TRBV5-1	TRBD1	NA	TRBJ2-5	TGCGCCAGCAGCTTGGGGGGACAGGGGGCGCAAGAGACCCAGTACTTC	CASSLGGQGAQETQYF
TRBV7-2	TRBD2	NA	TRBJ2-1	TGTGCCAGCAGCTTAGTTTCGGGGGGGCAAATTTCTTATGAGCAGTTCTTC	CASSLVSGGQISYEQFF
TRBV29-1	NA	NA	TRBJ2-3	TGCAGCGTTAGAAACAGGGTTAGCACAGATACGCAGTATTTT	CSVRNRVSTDTQYF
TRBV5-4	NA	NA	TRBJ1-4	TGTGCCAGCAGCTTCTCAGGGATGGGCGAAAAACTGTTTTTT	CASSFSGMGEKLFF
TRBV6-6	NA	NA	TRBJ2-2	TGTGCCAGCAGCCAATGGGGAGCGCCCGGGGAGCTGTTTTTT	CASSQWGAPGELFF
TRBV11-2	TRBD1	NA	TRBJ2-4	TGTGCCAGCAGCTGGGGACAGTTGATAGCCAAAAACATTCAGTACTTC	CASSWGQLIAKNIQYF
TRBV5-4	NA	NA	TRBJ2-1	TGTGCCAGCAGCTTGAGCGATAATGAGCAGTTCTTC	CASSLSDNEQFF
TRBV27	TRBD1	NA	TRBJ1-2	TGTGCCAGCAGCCTTCGATCGACAGGGCCTTATGGCTACACCTTC	CASSLRSTGPYGYTF
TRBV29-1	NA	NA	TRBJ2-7	TGCAGCGTTGTGGTATATGGGGCCTCCTACGAGCAGTACTTC	CSVVVYGASYEQYF
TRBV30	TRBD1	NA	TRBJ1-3	TGTGCCTTAAACAGGGGGCCTGGAAACACCATATATTTT	CALNRGPGNTIYF
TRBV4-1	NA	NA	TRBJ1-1	TGCGCCAGCAGCCTGGACAGGAACACTGAAGCTTTCTTT	CASSLDRNTEAFF
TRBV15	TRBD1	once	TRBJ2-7	TGTGCCACCAGCAGCCGGACAGGGTTGTCCTACGAGCAGTACTTC	CATSSRTGLSYEQYF
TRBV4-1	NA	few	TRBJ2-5	TGCGCCAGCAGCCAGGGAGGCGAGACCCAGTACTTC	CASSQGGETQYF
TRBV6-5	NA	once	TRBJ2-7	TGTGCCACCGGCTCCAGGGGTTCCTACGAGCAGTACTTC	CATGSRGSYEQYF
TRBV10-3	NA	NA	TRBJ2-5	TGTGCCATCAGTGTGACGAGCGACCTCCAAGAGACCCAGTACTTC	CAISVTSDLQETQYF
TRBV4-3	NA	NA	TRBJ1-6	TGCGCCAGCAGCCACCTACAGGGTTCCTATAATTCACCCCTCCACTTT	CASSHLQGSYNSPLHF
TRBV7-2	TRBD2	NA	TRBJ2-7	TGTGCCAGCAGCTTAGCCCTAGCGGGAGGGATCTCCTACGAGCAGTACTTC	CASSLALAGGISYEQYF
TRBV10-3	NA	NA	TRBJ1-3	TGTGCCATCACTCACTCCGGGACAAAGGGAAACACCATATATTTT	CAITHSGTKGNTIYF
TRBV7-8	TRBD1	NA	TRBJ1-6	TGTGCCAGCAGGGAGACAGGGGGCCCTTCCCCGTATAATTCACCCCTCCACTTT	CASRETGGPSPYNSPLHF